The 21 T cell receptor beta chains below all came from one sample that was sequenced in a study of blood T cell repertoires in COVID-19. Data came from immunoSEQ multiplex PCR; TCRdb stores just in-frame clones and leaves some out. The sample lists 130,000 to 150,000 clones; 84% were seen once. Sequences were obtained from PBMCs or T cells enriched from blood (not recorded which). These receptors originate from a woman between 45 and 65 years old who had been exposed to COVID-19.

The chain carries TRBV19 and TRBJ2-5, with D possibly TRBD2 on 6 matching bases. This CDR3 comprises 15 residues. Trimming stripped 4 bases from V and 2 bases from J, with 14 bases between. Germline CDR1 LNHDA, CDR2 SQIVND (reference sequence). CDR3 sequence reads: CASSTGTGVQETQYF. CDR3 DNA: TGTGCCAGTAGTACGGGGACTGGAGTGCAAGAGACCCAGTACTTC. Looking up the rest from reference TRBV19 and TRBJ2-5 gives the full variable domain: DGGITQSPKYLFRKEGQNVTLSCEQNLNHDAMYWYRQDPGQGLRLIYYSQIVNDFQKGDIAEGYSVSREKKESFPLTVTSAQKNPTAFYLCASSTGTGVQETQYFGPGTRLLVL.

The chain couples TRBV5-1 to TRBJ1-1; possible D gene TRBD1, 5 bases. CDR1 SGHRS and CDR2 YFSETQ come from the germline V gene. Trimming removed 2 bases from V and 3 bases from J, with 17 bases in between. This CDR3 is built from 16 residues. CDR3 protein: CASSFRESGGHTEAFF. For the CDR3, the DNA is TGCGCCAGCAGCTTCAGGGAGTCTGGAGGGCACACTGAAGCTTTCTTT.

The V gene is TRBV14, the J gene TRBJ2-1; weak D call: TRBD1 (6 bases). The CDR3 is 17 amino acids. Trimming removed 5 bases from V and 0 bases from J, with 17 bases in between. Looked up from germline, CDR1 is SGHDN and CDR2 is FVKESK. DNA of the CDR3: TGTGCCAGCAGCATAACCCACAGGGCCGGCTCCTACAATGAGCAGTTCTTC. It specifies CASSITHRAGSYNEQFF.

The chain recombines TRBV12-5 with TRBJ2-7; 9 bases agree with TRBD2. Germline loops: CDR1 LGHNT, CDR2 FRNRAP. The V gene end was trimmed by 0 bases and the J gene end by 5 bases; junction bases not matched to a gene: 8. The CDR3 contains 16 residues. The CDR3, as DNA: TGTGCTAGTGGTTTGGTACGGGTAGCGGGAGTCGACGAGCAGTACTTC. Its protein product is CASGLVRVAGVDEQYF.

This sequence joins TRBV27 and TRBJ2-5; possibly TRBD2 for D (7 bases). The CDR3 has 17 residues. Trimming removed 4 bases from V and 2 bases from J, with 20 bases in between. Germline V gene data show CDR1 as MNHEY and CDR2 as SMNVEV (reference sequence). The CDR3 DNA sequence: TGTGCCAGCAGTTCACAGGGACCACTAGCGTATCAAGAGACCCAGTACTTC. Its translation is CASSSQGPLAYQETQYF.

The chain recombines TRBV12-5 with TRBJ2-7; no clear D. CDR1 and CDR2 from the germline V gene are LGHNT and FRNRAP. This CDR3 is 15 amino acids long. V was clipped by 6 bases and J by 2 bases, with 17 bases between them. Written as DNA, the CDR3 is TGTGCTAGTGGCCCCCCCGGTAGCATACCCTACGAGCAGTACTTC. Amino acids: CASGPPGSIPYEQYF. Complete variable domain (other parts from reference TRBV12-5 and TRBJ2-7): DARVTQTPRHKVTEMGQEVTMRCQPILGHNTVFWYRQTMMQGLELLAYFRNRAPLDDSGMPKDRFSAEMPDATLATLKIQPSEPRDSAVYFCASGPPGSIPYEQYFGPGTRLTVT.

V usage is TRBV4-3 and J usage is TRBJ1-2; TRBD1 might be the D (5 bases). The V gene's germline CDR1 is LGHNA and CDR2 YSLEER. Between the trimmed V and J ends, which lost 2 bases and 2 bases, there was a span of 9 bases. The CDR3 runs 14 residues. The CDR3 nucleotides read TGCGCCAGCAGCCAACCAGGGATCAACTATGGCTACACCTTC. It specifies CASSQPGINYGYTF.

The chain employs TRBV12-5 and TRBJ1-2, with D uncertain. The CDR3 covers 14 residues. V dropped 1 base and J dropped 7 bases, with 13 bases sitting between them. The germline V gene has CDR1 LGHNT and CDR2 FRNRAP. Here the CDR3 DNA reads TGTGCTAGTGGTTTGGCGCCTCTGGAGAGTGGCTACACCTTC. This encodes CASGLAPLESGYTF.

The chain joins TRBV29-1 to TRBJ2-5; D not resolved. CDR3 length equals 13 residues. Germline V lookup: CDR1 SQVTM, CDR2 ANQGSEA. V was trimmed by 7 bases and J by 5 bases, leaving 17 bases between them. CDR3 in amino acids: CSGESATLETQYF. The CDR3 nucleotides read TGCAGCGGAGAGAGTGCCACCTTGGAGACCCAGTACTTC.

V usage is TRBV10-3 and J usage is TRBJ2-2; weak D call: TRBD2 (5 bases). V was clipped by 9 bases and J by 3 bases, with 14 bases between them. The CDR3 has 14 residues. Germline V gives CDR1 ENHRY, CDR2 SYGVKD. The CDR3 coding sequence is TGTGCCATAGGATCGGAGAGGGACACCGGGGAGCTGTTTTTT. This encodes CAIGSERDTGELFF.

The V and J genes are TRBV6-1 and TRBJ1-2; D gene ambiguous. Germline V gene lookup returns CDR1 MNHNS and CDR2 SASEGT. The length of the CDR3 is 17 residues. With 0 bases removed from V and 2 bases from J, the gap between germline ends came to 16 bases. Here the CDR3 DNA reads TGTGCCAGCAGTGAAGCGCGTGTCTTTCCCTCCAACTATGGCTACACCTTC. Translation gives CASSEARVFPSNYGYTF.

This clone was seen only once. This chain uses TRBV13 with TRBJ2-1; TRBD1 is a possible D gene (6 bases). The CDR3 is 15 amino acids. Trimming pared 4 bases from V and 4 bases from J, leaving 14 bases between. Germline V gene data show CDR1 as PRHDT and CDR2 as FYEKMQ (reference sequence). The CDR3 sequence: CASSSPGTTYNEQFF. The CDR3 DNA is TGTGCCAGCAGCTCCCCCGGGACAACATACAATGAGCAGTTCTTC.

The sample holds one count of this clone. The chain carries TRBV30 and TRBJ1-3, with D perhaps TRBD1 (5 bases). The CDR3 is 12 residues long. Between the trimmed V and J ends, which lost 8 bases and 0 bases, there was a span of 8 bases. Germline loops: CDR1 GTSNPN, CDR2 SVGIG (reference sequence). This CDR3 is CAGHLSGNTIYF. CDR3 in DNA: TGTGCCGGACACCTCTCTGGAAACACCATATATTTT.

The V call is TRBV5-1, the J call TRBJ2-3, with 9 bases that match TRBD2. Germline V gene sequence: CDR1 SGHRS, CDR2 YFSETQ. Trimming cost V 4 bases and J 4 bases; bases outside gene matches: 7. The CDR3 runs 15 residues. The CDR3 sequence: CASSAGLAGSDTQYF. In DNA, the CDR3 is TGCGCCAGCAGCGCGGGACTAGCAGGCTCAGATACGCAGTATTTT.

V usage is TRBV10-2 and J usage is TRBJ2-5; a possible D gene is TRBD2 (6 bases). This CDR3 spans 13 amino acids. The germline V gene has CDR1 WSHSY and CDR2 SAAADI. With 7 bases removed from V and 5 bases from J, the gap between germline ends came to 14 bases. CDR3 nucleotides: TGCGCCAGCACTGCGGGGCTAGTTGAGACCCAGTACTTC. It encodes CASTAGLVETQYF.

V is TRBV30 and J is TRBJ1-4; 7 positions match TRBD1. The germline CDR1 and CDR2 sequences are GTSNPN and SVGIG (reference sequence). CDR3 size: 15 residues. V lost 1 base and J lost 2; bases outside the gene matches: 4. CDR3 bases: TGTGCCTGGAGTGCTGGGACAGTCACTAATGAAAAACTGTTTTTT. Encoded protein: CAWSAGTVTNEKLFF. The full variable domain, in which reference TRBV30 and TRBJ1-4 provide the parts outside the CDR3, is SQTIHQWPATLVQPVGSPLSLECTVEGTSNPNLYWYRQAAGRGLQLLFYSVGIGQISSEVPQNLSASRPQDRQFILSSKKLLLSDSGFYLCAWSAGTVTNEKLFFGSGTQLSVL.

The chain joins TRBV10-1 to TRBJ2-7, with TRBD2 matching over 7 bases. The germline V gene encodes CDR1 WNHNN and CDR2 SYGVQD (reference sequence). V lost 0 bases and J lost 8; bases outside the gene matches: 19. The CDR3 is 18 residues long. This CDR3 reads CASSESNSGTTRGSKQYF. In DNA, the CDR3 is TGCGCCAGCAGTGAGTCGAATTCAGGTACTACGCGGGGGTCCAAGCAGTACTTC.

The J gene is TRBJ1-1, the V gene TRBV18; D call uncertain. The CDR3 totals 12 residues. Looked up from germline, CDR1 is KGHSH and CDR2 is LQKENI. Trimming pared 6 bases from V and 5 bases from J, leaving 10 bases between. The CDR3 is CASSVLSTEAFF. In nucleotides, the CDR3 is TGTGCCAGCTCCGTTTTGAGTACTGAAGCTTTCTTT.

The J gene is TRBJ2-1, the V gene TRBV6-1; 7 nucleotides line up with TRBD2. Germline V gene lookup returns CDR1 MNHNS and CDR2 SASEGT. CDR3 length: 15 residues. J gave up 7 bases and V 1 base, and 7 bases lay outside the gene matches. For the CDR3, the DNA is TGTGCCAGCAGTGAAGGATCTACCGGGAGGAATGAGCAGTTCTTC. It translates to CASSEGSTGRNEQFF.

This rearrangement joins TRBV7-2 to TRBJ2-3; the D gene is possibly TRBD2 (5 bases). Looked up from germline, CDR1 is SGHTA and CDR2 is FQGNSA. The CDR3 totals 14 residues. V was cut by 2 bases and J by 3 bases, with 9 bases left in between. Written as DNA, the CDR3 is TGTGCCAGCAGCTTAAGTTTAGCGACAGATACGCAGTATTTT. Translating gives CASSLSLATDTQYF.

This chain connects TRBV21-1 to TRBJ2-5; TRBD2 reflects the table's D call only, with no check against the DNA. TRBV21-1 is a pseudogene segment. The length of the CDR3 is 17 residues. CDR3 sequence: CASSKDQARGGEETQYF. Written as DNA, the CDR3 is TGTGCCAGCAGCAAAGATCAGGCGCGGGGGGGTGAAGAGACCCAGTACTTC.